This is a list of T cell receptor beta chains from one sample in a study of cytomegalovirus exposure and HLA in healthy donors. Clones were read by immunoSEQ multiplex PCR, and TCRdb kept only the in-frame ones, dropping some. Its listing shows around 110,000 clones. Sequencing was done on a sample of PBMCs. These receptors all stem from a man aged 40-55 years in good health and CMV-seropositive. The CDR3 runs from the conserved cysteine through the conserved F or W. A D gene is named only where the DNA matches it firmly.

v_gene: TRBV19
j_gene: TRBJ1-6
d_gene: NA
CDR3nt: TGTGCCAGTACCCGGGTCTATAATTCACCCCTCCACTTT
CDR3aa: CASTRVYNSPLHF

v_gene: TRBV7-2
j_gene: TRBJ1-5
d_gene: TRBD1
CDR3nt: TGTGCCAGCAGCGCACGGACAGGGGATCAGCCCCAGCATTTT
CDR3aa: CASSARTGDQPQHF

v_gene: TRBV5-1
j_gene: TRBJ2-7
d_gene: TRBD1
CDR3nt: TGCGCCAGCAGCTTGCCTGGACAGGGGGTCGAGCAGTACTTC
CDR3aa: CASSLPGQGVEQYF

v_gene: TRBV28
j_gene: TRBJ2-7
d_gene: TRBD2
CDR3nt: TGTGCCAGCAGTCTAGCGGGCCCTCAGGGCTACGAGCAGTACTTC
CDR3aa: CASSLAGPQGYEQYF

v_gene: TRBV2
j_gene: TRBJ2-7
d_gene: NA
CDR3nt: TGTGCCAGCATATCCGGGATCACCTACGAGCAGTACTTC
CDR3aa: CASISGITYEQYF

v_gene: TRBV20-1
j_gene: TRBJ2-5
d_gene: NA
CDR3nt: TGCAGTGCCGCTTTAGCGGAGACCCAGTACTTC
CDR3aa: CSAALAETQYF

v_gene: TRBV11-2
j_gene: TRBJ1-1
d_gene: NA
CDR3nt: TGTGCCAGCAGCAGAGTGACAGGTAAGAACACTGAAGCTTTCTTT
CDR3aa: CASSRVTGKNTEAFF

v_gene: TRBV6-5
j_gene: TRBJ1-2
d_gene: TRBD1
CDR3nt: TGTGCCACTTCCGCCGGGACAGGCAAGGATGGCTACACCTTC
CDR3aa: CATSAGTGKDGYTF

v_gene: TRBV12-5
j_gene: TRBJ1-2
d_gene: NA
CDR3nt: TGTGCTAGTGGGACTGACGGTTTAGATGGCTACACCTTC
CDR3aa: CASGTDGLDGYTF

v_gene: TRBV29-1
j_gene: TRBJ2-4
d_gene: TRBD1
CDR3nt: TGCAGCGGGGTCCAGACAGGGGGCATCGGGGTGGCCAAAAACATTCAGTACTTC
CDR3aa: CSGVQTGGIGVAKNIQYF

v_gene: TRBV7-6
j_gene: TRBJ2-1
d_gene: TRBD1
CDR3nt: TGTGCCAGCAGCTTATTAACGAGGGACAGGGGCTACAATGAGCAGTTCTTC
CDR3aa: CASSLLTRDRGYNEQFF

v_gene: TRBV27
j_gene: TRBJ1-6
d_gene: TRBD1
CDR3nt: TGTGCCAGCAGAATGACAGGGCATAATTCACCCCTCCACTTT
CDR3aa: CASRMTGHNSPLHF

v_gene: TRBV19
j_gene: TRBJ2-7
d_gene: NA
CDR3nt: TGTGCCAGTAGTATAGATATTAACTTTCTCTCCTACGAGCAGTACTTC
CDR3aa: CASSIDINFLSYEQYF

v_gene: TRBV19
j_gene: TRBJ2-7
d_gene: NA
CDR3nt: TGTGCCAGTAGTACCCCCGGGGGAGGACAGGCTAACGAGCAGTACTTC
CDR3aa: CASSTPGGGQANEQYF

v_gene: TRBV19
j_gene: TRBJ1-2
d_gene: NA
CDR3nt: TGTGCCAGTAGTCAAGGGGCGTTGGAAAACACCTTC
CDR3aa: CASSQGALENTF

v_gene: TRBV25-1
j_gene: TRBJ2-7
d_gene: TRBD2
CDR3nt: TGTGCCAGCAGTCCCCTCGGGTCTCGCGGGAGGACCCCCTACGAGCAGTACTTC
CDR3aa: CASSPLGSRGRTPYEQYF

v_gene: TRBV11-2
j_gene: TRBJ2-7
d_gene: TRBD2
CDR3nt: TGTGCCAGCAGCTCAATAAAGGGGCGGGAGATCCGCGAGCAGTACTTC
CDR3aa: CASSSIKGREIREQYF

v_gene: TRBV20-1
j_gene: TRBJ2-1
d_gene: NA
CDR3nt: TGCAGTGCTGTCCCCGAGCTGGAGCAGTTCTTC
CDR3aa: CSAVPELEQFF

v_gene: TRBV2
j_gene: TRBJ2-1
d_gene: NA
CDR3nt: TGTGCCAGCTACACGCAGGGAACGGACAATGAGCAGTTCTTC
CDR3aa: CASYTQGTDNEQFF

v_gene: TRBV6-1
j_gene: TRBJ2-1
d_gene: TRBD2
CDR3nt: TGTGCCAGCAGTGTACTAGCGGGAGTTAGCAATGAGCAGTTCTTC
CDR3aa: CASSVLAGVSNEQFF

v_gene: TRBV5-6
j_gene: TRBJ2-3
d_gene: NA
CDR3nt: TGTGCCAGCAGCTTGGAAGTCCGGGCAGATACGCAGTATTTT
CDR3aa: CASSLEVRADTQYF

v_gene: TRBV2
j_gene: TRBJ2-2
d_gene: NA
CDR3nt: TGTGCCAGCAGGCGACAAATCACCGGGGAGCTGTTTTTT
CDR3aa: CASRRQITGELFF

v_gene: TRBV7-3
j_gene: TRBJ1-1
d_gene: NA
CDR3nt: TGTGCCAGCAGCTCAGGGGCAGGGAACACTGAAGCTTTCTTT
CDR3aa: CASSSGAGNTEAFF

v_gene: TRBV6-1
j_gene: TRBJ1-5
d_gene: NA
CDR3nt: TGTGCCAGCAGTGCCATTTGGACAGCCGTTAATCAGCCCCAGCATTTT
CDR3aa: CASSAIWTAVNQPQHF